This entry features one TCR beta chain sequence. These data are taken from a study of blood T cells in healthy people across ages. A second PCR, run for about 6 to 11 cycles, used a sample-barcoded 5' primer plus a J-beta primer mix. In TCRdb, the 5' RACE reads were re-called with MiXCR into one record per CDR3 protein. Of hundreds of thousands of distinct CDR3 sequences listed, around 48% are singletons. The CDR3 extends over 15 amino acids. The germline V gene encodes CDR1 LGHDT and CDR2 YNNKEL (reference sequence). The genes are TRBV3-1 and TRBJ2-4, with D possibly being TRBD1 (6 bases). The J call may be faulty, since TRBJ2-5 better matches the DNA end. Sequencing was done on a sample of blood. The receptor was derived from a man aged 30 to 39 in good health. Written as DNA, the CDR3 is TGTGCCAGCAGCCTCAGGCAGGGGCCCCAAGAGACCCAGTACTTC. Translated: CASSLRQGPQETQYF.